The entry below gives a single T cell receptor beta chain sequence along with its context. Its antigen is as yet unknown. This sample was taken from a study of graft-versus-host responses after intestinal transplantation. Study-wide context: After anti-thymocyte globulin induction, recipients took tacrolimus and steroids for around three years. Study-level findings and limits: GvH clones detected in recipient marrow included some appearing first in ileum or blood. Those patients showing graft-donor T cell macrochimerism displayed high graft-versus-host to host-versus-graft clonal ratios in allografts.

The table came from immunoSEQ multiplex PCR; TCRdb's copy has only in-frame clones and leaves some out. Of about 81,000 clones in the sample, around 93% were seen once. Germline V gene sequence: CDR1 MNHNS, CDR2 SASEGT. The V gene lost 3 bases and the J gene lost 2 bases, with 16 bases spanning the gap. This CDR3 is 16 amino acids long. Sequencing was performed on unstimulated CD4+ T cells sorted from spleen or lymph node cells, taken before transplant. The receptor was isolated from a human donor who was the organ donor for an intestinal transplant. The gene calls are TRBV6-1 and TRBJ1-2, with a weak D call TRBD1 (6 bases). The CDR3 loop is CASSDGGRSHNYGYTF. In nucleotides, the CDR3 is TGTGCCAGCAGTGACGGGGGGCGGAGCCACAACTATGGCTACACCTTC.